These T cell receptor beta chains were read from a single sample in a study of blood T cell repertoires in COVID-19. The repertoire was sequenced with immunoSEQ multiplex PCR; TCRdb's copy has only in-frame clones and lacks some. This table holds approximately 180,000 clones, approximately 90% found once. The sample taken for sequencing was peripheral blood. These receptors were collected from a man aged 40-49 years with active or convalescent COVID-19. The CDR3 runs from the conserved cysteine through the conserved F or W. The order of the fields is D gene, J gene, V gene, clone size, CDR3 DNA, CDR3 protein. The D gene is left open where the match is weak. Clone size is shown for a subset of rows, as once, few, many or a class of expanded clone.

D: TRBD2; J: TRBJ2-7; V: TRBV4-1; size: once; DNA: TGCGCCAGCAGCCAAGAGTTCTTAGCGGGAGGGGCGGGGTACGAGCAGTACTTC; CDR3: CASSQEFLAGGAGYEQYF
D: TRBD1; J: TRBJ1-2; V: TRBV2; size: once; DNA: TGTGCCAGCAGCGATCGGACAGGGGGAGGCTACACCTTC; CDR3: CASSDRTGGGYTF
D: TRBD1; J: TRBJ1-3; V: TRBV28; size: NA; DNA: TGTGCCAGCATCGACAGGGGCTGGTCTGGAAACACCATATATTTT; CDR3: CASIDRGWSGNTIYF
D: TRBD2; J: TRBJ2-5; V: TRBV7-9; size: NA; DNA: TGTGCCAGCATGGCGGCTAGCGGGGTGTTCCTGGAGACCCAGTACTTC; CDR3: CASMAASGVFLETQYF
D: NA; J: TRBJ1-5; V: TRBV6-5; size: NA; DNA: TGTGCCAGCAGGGCCGGGAAAAATAGCAATCAGCCCCAGCATTTT; CDR3: CASRAGKNSNQPQHF
D: NA; J: TRBJ2-5; V: TRBV5-4; size: NA; DNA: TGTGCCAGCAGCTTGGCTACGGGGGAGACCCAGTACTTC; CDR3: CASSLATGETQYF
D: NA; J: TRBJ2-7; V: TRBV19; size: NA; DNA: TGTGCCAGTAGTATGGCCGGGGTGGCTTACGAGCAGTACTTC; CDR3: CASSMAGVAYEQYF
D: TRBD1; J: TRBJ2-2; V: TRBV5-1; size: NA; DNA: TGCGCCAGCAGACAGGGACAGGTGAACACCGGGGAGCTGTTTTTT; CDR3: CASRQGQVNTGELFF
D: TRBD1; J: TRBJ1-2; V: TRBV29-1; size: once; DNA: TGCAGCGTTGAATCTAGAAAAACAGGGGCCTTTATCGGGGGCTACACCTTC; CDR3: CSVESRKTGAFIGGYTF
D: NA; J: TRBJ2-1; V: TRBV2; size: NA; DNA: TGTGCCAGCAACAGGGAGCTTGAGAGTAATGAGCAGTTCTTC; CDR3: CASNRELESNEQFF
D: NA; J: TRBJ1-1; V: TRBV21-1; size: NA; DNA: TGTGCCAGCACCCCGCCCTGGACAGCGAAAAAAGCTTTCTTT; CDR3: CASTPPWTAKKAFF
D: TRBD1; J: TRBJ1-5; V: TRBV2; size: NA; DNA: TGTGCCAGCAGCCACGACGGGACAGGGGTTGGCCAGCCCCAGCATTTT; CDR3: CASSHDGTGVGQPQHF
D: TRBD2; J: TRBJ2-7; V: TRBV7-9; size: NA; DNA: TGTGCCAGCAGCCCATCGGGACTAGCGGGACTAAGGCAGTACTTC; CDR3: CASSPSGLAGLRQYF
D: NA; J: TRBJ1-1; V: TRBV4-3; size: once; DNA: TGCGCCAGCAGCCGAGAAACACCACTGACAGGAATGACCAACACTGAAGCTTTCTTT; CDR3: CASSRETPLTGMTNTEAFF
D: TRBD1; J: TRBJ2-7; V: TRBV28; size: NA; DNA: TGTGCCACCATGGACAGGGCGGGTTTTGGGCAGTACTTC; CDR3: CATMDRAGFGQYF
D: TRBD1; J: TRBJ1-2; V: TRBV11-2; size: NA; DNA: TGTGCCAGCAGCTTAGGGACGGGACAGGGGCACTATGGCTACACCTTC; CDR3: CASSLGTGQGHYGYTF
D: TRBD1; J: TRBJ2-7; V: TRBV2; size: NA; DNA: TGTGCCAGCAGAAAATTGGGACAGGGGTACAACGAGCAGTACTTC; CDR3: CASRKLGQGYNEQYF
D: NA; J: TRBJ1-1; V: TRBV6-4; size: NA; DNA: TGTGCCAGCAGTGACTCCCCGGGTCGGGAAGCTTTCTTT; CDR3: CASSDSPGREAFF
D: TRBD1; J: TRBJ1-1; V: TRBV2; size: NA; DNA: TGTGCCAGCAGGCGCCGGGACAGGGAGAACACTGAAGCTTTCTTT; CDR3: CASRRRDRENTEAFF
D: TRBD2; J: TRBJ2-5; V: TRBV27; size: NA; DNA: TGTGCCAGCAGGCCTCTCAGCGGGGGGGCTTGGGAGACCCAGTACTTC; CDR3: CASRPLSGGAWETQYF
D: NA; J: TRBJ2-1; V: TRBV29-1; size: NA; DNA: TGCAGCGTTGCAGGGCTGATAGAGGGGGTATTAAATGAGCAGTTCTTC; CDR3: CSVAGLIEGVLNEQFF
D: NA; J: TRBJ2-5; V: TRBV19; size: NA; DNA: TGTGCCAGTAGTATCGAGGGCAGTCAAGAGACCCAGTACTTC; CDR3: CASSIEGSQETQYF
D: TRBD1; J: TRBJ1-1; V: TRBV5-1; size: NA; DNA: TGCGCCAGCAGCTCGACAGGGGGCCCGAACACTGAAGCTTTCTTT; CDR3: CASSSTGGPNTEAFF
D: NA; J: TRBJ2-2; V: TRBV29-1; size: once; DNA: TGCAGCGTCCGCGATTCGGGGGTTGGCGGGGAGCTGTTTTTT; CDR3: CSVRDSGVGGELFF
D: NA; J: TRBJ1-1; V: TRBV5-1; size: NA; DNA: TGCGCCAGCAGCTTGACAACCTCGAACACTGAAGCTTTCTTT; CDR3: CASSLTTSNTEAFF
D: TRBD1; J: TRBJ1-4; V: TRBV2; size: NA; DNA: TGTGCCAGCAGAGACAGGGAAGGATATGAAAAACTGTTTTTT; CDR3: CASRDREGYEKLFF
D: NA; J: TRBJ2-7; V: TRBV28; size: NA; DNA: TGTGCCAGCAGTTTTGGCAACTCCTACGAGCAGTACTTC; CDR3: CASSFGNSYEQYF
D: TRBD2; J: TRBJ2-1; V: TRBV3-1/TRBV3-2; size: NA; DNA: TGTGCCAGCAGCCCGTCACTAGCGCCCCTGGGGCACAATGAGCAGTTCTTC; CDR3: CASSPSLAPLGHNEQFF
D: NA; J: TRBJ2-1; V: TRBV6-1; size: NA; DNA: TGTGCCAGCAGTGAAGACCCGAGGCCCGCCAATGAGCAGTTCTTC; CDR3: CASSEDPRPANEQFF
D: TRBD1; J: TRBJ1-5; V: TRBV6-6; size: NA; DNA: TGTGCCAGCAGTGACAGGGACAGCAATCAGCCCCAGCATTTT; CDR3: CASSDRDSNQPQHF
D: TRBD1; J: TRBJ1-2; V: TRBV29-1; size: NA; DNA: TGCAGCGCCTATTGGGACAGTTGGGGCTACACCTTC; CDR3: CSAYWDSWGYTF
D: TRBD1; J: TRBJ1-6; V: TRBV28; size: NA; DNA: TGTGCCAGCAGTCCCCTGGACAGGGACTATCCACCCCTCCACTTT; CDR3: CASSPLDRDYPPLHF
D: NA; J: TRBJ2-7; V: TRBV2; size: NA; DNA: TGTGCCAGCAAGGCGGGATTGGTCTACGAGCAGTACTTC; CDR3: CASKAGLVYEQYF
D: TRBD1; J: TRBJ1-4; V: TRBV5-1; size: NA; DNA: TGCGCCAGCAGCGGAGGGACAGGGGGGTATCAAGAAAAACTGTTTTTT; CDR3: CASSGGTGGYQEKLFF
D: TRBD1; J: TRBJ1-5; V: TRBV2; size: NA; DNA: TGTGCCAGCAGACTCAGTGACAGGGGCAATCAGCCCCAGCATTTT; CDR3: CASRLSDRGNQPQHF
D: TRBD1; J: TRBJ2-7; V: TRBV7-9; size: once; DNA: TGTGCCAGCAGCCAAGACAGGGGAGAATACGAGCAGTACTTC; CDR3: CASSQDRGEYEQYF
D: NA; J: TRBJ1-5; V: TRBV19; size: few; DNA: TGTGCCAGTAGTATAGGGAGGACTGCAAGCAATCAGCCCCAGCATTTT; CDR3: CASSIGRTASNQPQHF
D: TRBD2; J: TRBJ2-2; V: TRBV30; size: many; DNA: TGTGCCTGGGACCCGGGACTAGCGGGAGTAGCCACCGGGGAGCTGTTTTTT; CDR3: CAWDPGLAGVATGELFF
D: NA; J: TRBJ2-2; V: TRBV28; size: NA; DNA: TGTGCCAGCAGTTTTTCGGGCGGGATGATCTGGGGGGAGCTGTTTTTT; CDR3: CASSFSGGMIWGELFF
D: TRBD1; J: TRBJ2-3; V: TRBV28; size: NA; DNA: TGTGCCAGCAGTTTACCGGGACAGAGCACAGATACGCAGTATTTT; CDR3: CASSLPGQSTDTQYF
D: NA; J: TRBJ1-2; V: TRBV6-5; size: NA; DNA: TGTGCCAGCAGTTACTCGATGCGCGGGTTATATGGCTACACCTTC; CDR3: CASSYSMRGLYGYTF
D: NA; J: TRBJ1-3; V: TRBV4-2; size: NA; DNA: TGTGCCAGCAGCCAAGATCCCCACAGCTCTGGAAACACCATATATTTT; CDR3: CASSQDPHSSGNTIYF
D: TRBD1; J: TRBJ1-2; V: TRBV11-2; size: NA; DNA: TGTGCCAGCAGCTTGGGACAGGGTTGGAGTAATGGCTACACCTTC; CDR3: CASSLGQGWSNGYTF
D: TRBD2; J: TRBJ2-2; V: TRBV19; size: NA; DNA: TGTGCCAGTCGTGGGAGGGGTGAGGGCACCGGGGAGCTGTTTTTT; CDR3: CASRGRGEGTGELFF
D: NA; J: TRBJ1-3; V: TRBV27; size: NA; DNA: TGTGCTACCAGGGGTCCTGGAAACACCATATATTTT; CDR3: CATRGPGNTIYF
D: TRBD1; J: TRBJ1-6; V: TRBV5-1; size: NA; DNA: TGCGCCAGCAGAACAGCGCCGGGACAGGGGGTCTCACCCCTCCACTTT; CDR3: CASRTAPGQGVSPLHF
D: TRBD1; J: TRBJ2-1; V: TRBV6-5; size: NA; DNA: TGTGCCAGCAGCCTCCCAGGGGGCTCGAGAAATGAGCAGTTCTTC; CDR3: CASSLPGGSRNEQFF
D: TRBD2; J: TRBJ2-7; V: TRBV30; size: NA; DNA: TGTGCCTGGAGTGTTTGGGGGGGTGACGAGCAGTACTTC; CDR3: CAWSVWGGDEQYF
D: TRBD2; J: TRBJ2-2; V: TRBV19; size: NA; DNA: TGTGCCAGTAGTATTCTTATAGCGGGAGCCGGGGAGCTGTTTTTT; CDR3: CASSILIAGAGELFF
D: NA; J: TRBJ1-2; V: TRBV27; size: NA; DNA: TGTGCCAGCAGAGAGTCAAAAGAGCATTATGGCTACACCTTC; CDR3: CASRESKEHYGYTF
D: TRBD1; J: TRBJ1-5; V: TRBV5-5; size: NA; DNA: TGTGCCAGCAGCTTGTCTACTTCGACAGGGTACAATCAGCCCCAGCATTTT; CDR3: CASSLSTSTGYNQPQHF
D: NA; J: TRBJ1-1; V: TRBV7-9; size: NA; DNA: TGTGCCAGCAGCTTAGAAGGGTGGAGGGCTGAAGCTTTCTTT; CDR3: CASSLEGWRAEAFF
D: TRBD1; J: TRBJ1-5; V: TRBV7-9; size: NA; DNA: TGTGCCAGCAATAGGGTCGGGACAGGACTAACCAATCAGCCCCAGCATTTT; CDR3: CASNRVGTGLTNQPQHF
D: NA; J: TRBJ2-1; V: TRBV11-2; size: NA; DNA: TGTGCCAGCAGCTATAGGCGGGACCCTACTGAGCAGTTCTTC; CDR3: CASSYRRDPTEQFF
D: NA; J: TRBJ2-3; V: TRBV2; size: NA; DNA: TGTGCCAGCAGCGAGGACTACCAAAGCACAGATACGCAGTATTTT; CDR3: CASSEDYQSTDTQYF
D: TRBD2; J: TRBJ2-2; V: TRBV7-8; size: NA; DNA: TGTGCCAGCAGCTCAATTCGTGGACTAGCGGGAGCCGGGGAGCTGTTTTTT; CDR3: CASSSIRGLAGAGELFF
D: TRBD1; J: TRBJ1-6; V: TRBV7-9; size: NA; DNA: TGTGCCAGCAGCTCGAACACCGGGACAGGGGCCGGCCGGACACCCCTCCACTTT; CDR3: CASSSNTGTGAGRTPLHF
D: NA; J: TRBJ1-1; V: TRBV29-1; size: once; DNA: TGCAGCGTTCAGATGGACACTGAAGCTTTCTTT; CDR3: CSVQMDTEAFF
D: NA; J: TRBJ1-2; V: TRBV21-1; size: NA; DNA: TGTGCCAGCAGCAAAGCTTGGGGGGACCTTCTTAACTATGGCTACACCTTC; CDR3: CASSKAWGDLLNYGYTF
D: NA; J: TRBJ2-1; V: TRBV6-5; size: NA; DNA: TGTGCCAGCAGATCAACAGGGTGGGGTGGCAATGAGCAGTTCTTC; CDR3: CASRSTGWGGNEQFF